This TCR beta chain was recorded in a study of human T cells and chemical hapten exposure (dated by TCRdb to about 2021). Study-level background: For sensitization, 2% DPC in acetone was applied to a roughly 2 cm by roughly 2 cm area of upper inner arm skin. Blood was sampled from patients pre-sensitization (week 0) and at 2, 6 and about 24 weeks after DPC sensitization. Weekly therapeutic DPC doses were additionally applied to the scalp of patients throughout the roughly 23-week study period. Blood for TCR sequencing was provided by twenty-nine alopecia patients at one to four time points (pre-sensitization, 2, 6 and 24 weeks). The patient cohort, mostly female, included alopecia areata with under or over 50% scalp involvement, alopecia totalis and alopecia universalis. The libraries were sequenced as a pool, and the TCR yield per sample differed mostly because of small variations in library volumes within the pool. Patch testing on the upper back used Finn chambers containing 0.01% DPC, with scoring done after 6 days according to International Contact Dermatitis Research Group standards. This study followed changes in the peripheral blood TCR repertoire in vivo during primary and secondary sensitization of alopecia patients to the hapten diphenylcyclopropenone (DPC). Study-wide conclusions, independent of this receptor: All patients had alopecia, a presumed autoimmune disease, so their immune response might differ from that of healthy individuals. After repeated subsampling, the strength of the expansion versus patch-test correlation and the threshold at which it became significant changed. Compared with pre-sensitization or healthy control sets, expanded TCRs formed significantly more large CDR3 similarity clusters, which is consistent with antigen-driven responses. Patch test score was positively correlated with the number of PT1 expanded TCRs, with significance at thresholds 8, 16 and 32 but not at 4. The number of TCRs above 1 in 1000 frequency did not change with DPC sensitization; there was no evidence of global repertoire structure alterations.

Worth noting for this clonotype: It has no known antigen specificity. No quality values exist for individual bases; no much larger clone is one base distant.

Receptor amplification or capture employed RACE. The instrument given in TCRdb is NextSeq 500. During library preparation, unique molecular identifiers were attached to individual cDNA molecules so that TCRs could be counted quantitatively and reproducibly. For every blood RNA sample, sequencing covered both the TCR alpha and TCR beta chains. The source study handled its data this way. A median of around 100,000 TCRs per sample was observed, with a range of about 20,000 to 750,000. The Decombinator software suite was used to annotate the V, J and CDR3 of the TCR reads. Every sample was subsampled to the same number of TCRs (28,000) for the PS versus PT1 abundance plots. Expanded TCRs were defined as absent before sensitization and observed at least eight times at the 2-week time point. TCRdb reanalyzed the raw reads on its own, using fastp at Q25 for trimming and MiXCR for clone calling, and kept in-frame beta chains. Rows are combined by CDR3 protein, so each entry shows the most common genes and DNA. TCRdb assigned the V and J calls; the authors' analysis was not used. The sample table records just under 350,000 distinct CDR3 sequences; under 9% of these occur just once. In total, the top ten clones hold less than 10% of the sample.

The time point tag for this specimen amounts to: patch test 1, 2 weeks after DPC sensitization. The treatment or condition label on this specimen signifies: therapeutic diphenylcyclopropenone sensitization with weekly scalp DPC. At each patch-test visit, blood was drawn before the patch test was applied. Patients were eligible if aged 18 to 70, diagnosed with alopecia and judged suitable for DPC therapy, and pregnant patients were excluded. Unfractionated whole blood was collected in Tempus Blood RNA tubes, and total RNA was extracted from that blood. Trimming takes 5 bases from V and 3 bases from J, and the germline ends sit 10 bases apart. Taken from the germline V gene (reference sequence), the CDR1 and CDR2 loops are LGHDT and YNNKEL. Spanning cysteine to phenylalanine, the CDR3 consists of 14 amino acids. The DNA shown is the 42-base CDR3, in frame from base 1.

The sequencing here drew on whole blood, taken in connection with sensitization to the hapten diphenylcyclopropenone (DPC). The chain is made from TRBV3-1 and TRBJ1-4; TRBD1 might be the D gene, on 5 matching bases. The TCR comes from a woman aged 18-29 years with alopecia areata. Some clones in this sample may be carry-over from other donors' samples. The CDR3 sequence is CASSIKGANEKLFF. In nucleotides, the sequence is TGTGCCAGCAGCATCAAAGGGGCTAATGAAAAACTGTTTTTT.